Listed below are T cell receptor beta chains from one sample, sequenced in a study of shared clonotypes between healthy human individuals. Method: immunoSEQ multiplex PCR; TCRdb's copy keeps in-frame clones and lacks some. Counted here are around 700,000 clones, about two thirds occurring once; the ten biggest clones make up around 2%. The sample consisted of memory CD4+ T cells sorted from blood. The receptor set was obtained from a woman younger than 45 in good health. Each CDR3 is given with its conserved first and last residue. Each record gives: CDR3 DNA, CDR3 protein, J gene, D gene, clone size, V gene. The D gene is left open where the match is weak. A row's size may be missing; if present it is once, few, many or a size class.

DNA: TGTGCCAGCAGCAAAGGGGGACAGGCGGACTATGGCTACACCTTC
CDR3: CASSKGGQADYGYTF
J: TRBJ1-2
D: -
size: -
V: TRBV21-1

DNA: TGCGCCAGCAGCCAAGAATGGATGGTGTGGCCCCAGCATTTT
CDR3: CASSQEWMVWPQHF
J: TRBJ1-5
D: -
size: -
V: TRBV4-1

DNA: TGTGCCAGCAGTGAAGACGGGAGGGCCGGGGAGCTGTTTTTT
CDR3: CASSEDGRAGELFF
J: TRBJ2-2
D: TRBD2
size: -
V: TRBV6-4

DNA: TGTGCCAGCAGTTCTACAGGGGTGAGAGCCAAAAACATTCAGTACTTC
CDR3: CASSSTGVRAKNIQYF
J: TRBJ2-4
D: TRBD1
size: -
V: TRBV27

DNA: TGTGCCAGTTGGACAGGGGGGAATGAGCAGTTCTTC
CDR3: CASWTGGNEQFF
J: TRBJ2-1
D: TRBD1
size: -
V: TRBV18

DNA: TGTGCCAGCAGCTCAAGGACAGGGGGAAGCGAGCAGTACTTC
CDR3: CASSSRTGGSEQYF
J: TRBJ2-7
D: TRBD1
size: -
V: TRBV7-9

DNA: TGCGCCAGCAGTGACTCGAGCTCTGGAAACACCATATATTTT
CDR3: CASSDSSSGNTIYF
J: TRBJ1-3
D: -
size: -
V: TRBV10-1

DNA: TGTGCCAGTAGGATCAGGGAGAGCTCCTACAATGAGCAGTTCTTC
CDR3: CASRIRESSYNEQFF
J: TRBJ2-1
D: -
size: -
V: TRBV19

DNA: TGTGCCAGCAGCTTAGTTAGGGGGGCAATTGAAGCTTTCTTT
CDR3: CASSLVRGAIEAFF
J: TRBJ1-1
D: -
size: few
V: TRBV11-2

DNA: TGTGCCGGCAGGAGCAAGTCCACTGAAGCTTTCTTT
CDR3: CAGRSKSTEAFF
J: TRBJ1-1
D: -
size: -
V: TRBV28

DNA: TGTGCCAGCAGCCCCTCAGGAGTTGAAGCTTTCTTT
CDR3: CASSPSGVEAFF
J: TRBJ1-1
D: -
size: -
V: TRBV9

DNA: TGTGCCAGCAGTTACGGGGTTGGGTCCGGGGAGCTGTTTTTT
CDR3: CASSYGVGSGELFF
J: TRBJ2-2
D: -
size: -
V: TRBV6-5

DNA: TGTGCCAGCAGCTCCAGCACCAGCCGTGTAGCAAATGAGCAGTTCTTC
CDR3: CASSSSTSRVANEQFF
J: TRBJ2-1
D: -
size: -
V: TRBV7-6

DNA: TGTGCCAGCAGCTTAGGGGGGGCTAGCACGCAGTATTTT
CDR3: CASSLGGASTQYF
J: TRBJ2-3
D: -
size: -
V: TRBV7-8

DNA: TGTGCCAGCAGGAATATCGGGATCTCTGGGGCCAACGTCCTGACTTTC
CDR3: CASRNIGISGANVLTF
J: TRBJ2-6
D: -
size: -
V: TRBV6-4

DNA: TGTGCCAGCAGCTTATACAGGGAGACCTTCAATGAGCAGTTCTTC
CDR3: CASSLYRETFNEQFF
J: TRBJ2-1
D: -
size: -
V: TRBV11-3

DNA: TGTGCCAGCAGTGACTGGACCTGGTATGGCTACACCTTC
CDR3: CASSDWTWYGYTF
J: TRBJ1-2
D: -
size: -
V: TRBV6-1

DNA: TGTGCCAGTTCGGACAGGGGGCCTAGCGAGCAGTACTTC
CDR3: CASSDRGPSEQYF
J: TRBJ2-7
D: TRBD1
size: many
V: TRBV7-9

DNA: TGTGCCTGGAGTGGGTCAACTAATGAAAAACTGTTTTTT
CDR3: CAWSGSTNEKLFF
J: TRBJ1-4
D: -
size: -
V: TRBV30

DNA: TGTGCCAGCAGTTACCGGGGGACAGGGGGTCGTAGCGCTGAAGCTTTCTTT
CDR3: CASSYRGTGGRSAEAFF
J: TRBJ1-1
D: TRBD1
size: -
V: TRBV2

DNA: TGTGCCAGCAGTTCTGGACAACCCGGGGATGAAAAACTGTTTTTT
CDR3: CASSSGQPGDEKLFF
J: TRBJ1-4
D: -
size: -
V: TRBV28

DNA: TGTGCCAGCAGTTACTCGAACCCGAACACAGATACGCAGTATTTT
CDR3: CASSYSNPNTDTQYF
J: TRBJ2-3
D: -
size: once
V: TRBV6-5

DNA: TGTGCCAGCAGTTCAGGGGAATACAGGACCGCTGGCTACACCTTC
CDR3: CASSSGEYRTAGYTF
J: TRBJ1-2
D: -
size: -
V: TRBV28

DNA: TGCGCCAGCAGCTTGGACCAAGTGTCTGGAAACACCATATATTTT
CDR3: CASSLDQVSGNTIYF
J: TRBJ1-3
D: -
size: once
V: TRBV5-1

DNA: TGTGCCTGGACCCCCCGGAATGGCTACACCTTC
CDR3: CAWTPRNGYTF
J: TRBJ1-2
D: -
size: -
V: TRBV30

DNA: TGTGCCAGTACCTCCGCAGGGACAACGGGTGAAGCTTTCTTT
CDR3: CASTSAGTTGEAFF
J: TRBJ1-1
D: -
size: -
V: TRBV19

DNA: TGTGCCAGCAGTTCCCGGGTCCCACCCTACGAGCAGTACTTC
CDR3: CASSSRVPPYEQYF
J: TRBJ2-7
D: -
size: few
V: TRBV27

DNA: TGTGCCAGCAGCGACAGGGGGGATCAGCCCCAGCATTTT
CDR3: CASSDRGDQPQHF
J: TRBJ1-5
D: TRBD1
size: -
V: TRBV14

DNA: TGTGCCAGCAGCCACCTACCAGGAAGGATCTCATACAATGAGCAGTTCTTC
CDR3: CASSHLPGRISYNEQFF
J: TRBJ2-1
D: -
size: -
V: TRBV14

DNA: TGTGCCAGCAGTGAATCAAATCCGGGACAGGGGGAATACAATGAGCAGTTCTTC
CDR3: CASSESNPGQGEYNEQFF
J: TRBJ2-1
D: TRBD1
size: -
V: TRBV25-1

DNA: TGTGCCAGCTCACCGACACTAGCGGGCACAGATACGCAGTATTTT
CDR3: CASSPTLAGTDTQYF
J: TRBJ2-3
D: TRBD2
size: few
V: TRBV18

DNA: TGTGCCAGCAGTTTATCGGCTAGCGGGACCGAGACCCAGTACTTC
CDR3: CASSLSASGTETQYF
J: TRBJ2-5
D: TRBD2
size: -
V: TRBV27

DNA: TGTGCCAGCAGATCCGGGACGGCAAGCAATCAGCCCCAGCATTTT
CDR3: CASRSGTASNQPQHF
J: TRBJ1-5
D: -
size: -
V: TRBV2

DNA: TGTGCCAGCAAGTCCGGGGAGCTGTTTTTT
CDR3: CASKSGELFF
J: TRBJ2-2
D: -
size: -
V: TRBV6-5

DNA: TGCAGCGTTAGAGGACTAGCGGCGAACACCGGGGAGCTGTTTTTT
CDR3: CSVRGLAANTGELFF
J: TRBJ2-2
D: TRBD2
size: few
V: TRBV29-1

DNA: TGTGCCAGCAGTCCCCGCCTCTCAGATACGCAGTATTTT
CDR3: CASSPRLSDTQYF
J: TRBJ2-3
D: -
size: -
V: TRBV27

DNA: TGTGCCAGTAGTCCGCCTAAGCGAGACTTGGGGTCTTGGGCCAACGTCCTGACTTTC
CDR3: CASSPPKRDLGSWANVLTF
J: TRBJ2-6
D: -
size: -
V: TRBV19

DNA: TGTGCCAGCAGTGAAGTTTGGGGTAACAATCAGCCCCAGCATTTT
CDR3: CASSEVWGNNQPQHF
J: TRBJ1-5
D: -
size: many
V: TRBV6-1

DNA: TGTGCCAGCAGGGTTAACTATGGCTACACCTTC
CDR3: CASRVNYGYTF
J: TRBJ1-2
D: -
size: few
V: TRBV6-6